Included here is one T cell receptor beta chain sequence, with context. Its antigen is currently unknown. An end of the junction does not agree with germline; a read error may underlie this. These data originate in a study of T cells in Graves' hyperthyroidism and ophthalmopathy. Study findings and constraints: In simple terms, a model built on 13 V-J features told ophthalmopathy apart from stable hyperthyroidism.

Germline V CDR1 and CDR2: ENHRY, SYGVKD. The CDR3 loop spans 14 amino acids. TCR beta CDR3 sequences were amplified from RNA transcripts. First-round RT-PCR with HTBI primers amplified the TCR CDR3 region. TCRdb ran MiXCR on the multiplex PCR reads and lists one entry per CDR3 protein. Of 300,000 to 400,000 distinct CDR3 sequences listed, around 15% were seen once; the top ten hold about 19%. Subjects with ophthalmopathy showed a Clinical Activity Score no lower than 3, a NOSPECS grade no lower than 4, and a duration shorter than 3 months. Patients showing uncontrolled infection, other autoimmune disease, pregnancy or lactation were ineligible. In making diagnoses, clinical symptoms, serum thyroxine and TRAb, thyroid ultrasound and orbital computed tomography were all used.

The V gene is TRBV10-3, the J gene TRBJ1-2, with 7 positions matching TRBD1. This receptor was taken from a woman in her twenties or thirties with Graves' ophthalmopathy. Material for sequencing was blood. CDR3 region: CAISEGGSNCGYTF. DNA for the CDR3: TGTGCCATCAGTGAAGGGGGCAGTAACTGTGGCTACACCTTC.